This entry concerns a single T cell receptor (beta chain). Its target is not known. There are 14 residues in the CDR3. V lost 4 bases and J lost 2, with 11 bases in between. Germline V gene lookup returns CDR1 SGHDT and CDR2 YYEEEE. Treatment reported: oral pan-JAK inhibitor, 5-10 mg twice daily. Peripheral blood and lesional scalp punch biopsies came from alopecia areata patients. This specimen comes from a study of CD8+ T cells in alopecia areata. Study-wide context: Dosing spanned 6 to 18 months on tofacitinib, then 6 months off drug. The study's findings and limits: For patients receiving tofacitinib, scalp clonality and expanded CD8+ clones among the top 100 significantly decreased. Since there was just one nonresponder, nobody can yet say how baseline CD8+ expansion ties to response.

Once RNA had been extracted, it was reverse transcribed into cDNA to act as the sequencing template. The repertoire was sequenced with immunoSEQ multiplex PCR; TCRdb's copy has only in-frame clones and lacks some. The sample shows some 180,000 clones, approximately 55% of them seen only once. V is TRBV5-6 and J is TRBJ2-3; tentative D call: TRBD2 (6 bases). This clonotype originated in a human donor with alopecia areata. The sample was CD8+ T cells sorted from blood, taken at week 24, from a patient treated with tofacitinib. The DNA for the CDR3 is TGTGCCAGCAGCCCTGGAGGGTTCACAGATACGCAGTATTTT. Residues: CASSPGGFTDTQYF. Using reference TRBV5-6 and TRBJ2-3 for the parts outside the CDR3, the full variable domain is DAGVTQSPTHLIKTRGQQVTLRCSPKSGHDTVSWYQQALGQGPQFIFQYYEEEERQRGNFPDRFSGHQFPNYSSELNVNALLLGDSALYLCASSPGGFTDTQYFGPGTRLTVL.